This passage covers 32 T cell receptor beta chains from one sample sequenced in a study of cytotoxic CD8 clonotypes in ibrutinib-treated CLL. Produced via immunoSEQ multiplex PCR; TCRdb's table is partial and in-frame only. The sample lists about 14,000 clones, 50% to 75% seen once, with 35% to 50% in the top ten. The specimen was PBMCs, collected before ibrutinib treatment. All receptors derive from a human donor with chronic lymphocytic leukemia.

The chain employs TRBV4-2 and TRBJ2-7; no firm D call. Germline-derived CDR1 and CDR2 are LGHNA and YNFKEQ. The CDR3 has 16 amino acids. V was clipped by 0 bases and J by 0 bases, with 12 bases between them. As DNA, the CDR3 is TGTGCCAGCAGCCAAGAAGGACCCCCTCCCTCCTACGAGCAGTACTTC. It yields the protein CASSQEGPPPSYEQYF.

The rearrangement links TRBV23-1 to TRBJ1-2; D not certain. TRBV23-1 is an open reading frame, and its role is uncertain. This CDR3 is 14 amino acids long. Trimming pared 1 base from V and 4 bases from J, leaving 10 bases between. In DNA, the CDR3 is TGCGCCAGCAGTCAATGGTCCAGGTCCTATGGCTACACCTTC. This sequence encodes CASSQWSRSYGYTF.

The genes are TRBV5-6 and TRBJ2-7; no clear D gene. From germline, CDR1 is SGHDT and CDR2 YYEEEE. The CDR3 runs 12 residues. V was pared by 4 bases and J by 0 bases, with 5 bases between. This CDR3 reads CASSLSSYEQYF. The CDR3 bases are TGTGCCAGCAGCCTCAGCTCCTACGAGCAGTACTTC.

The gene calls are TRBV19 and TRBJ1-2; TRBD1 is a possible D gene (6 bases). V dropped 1 base and J dropped 5 bases, with 8 bases sitting between them. From germline, CDR1 is LNHDA and CDR2 SQIVND (reference sequence). The CDR3 extends over 13 amino acids. This CDR3 is CASSIGQVYGYTF. In DNA, the CDR3 is TGTGCCAGTAGTATAGGACAGGTTTATGGCTACACCTTC.

CDR3 loop: CSVLQLNTGELFF. The CDR3 DNA follows: TGCAGCGTTTTACAGTTGAACACCGGGGAGCTGTTTTTT. This chain connects TRBV29-1 to TRBJ2-2, with D unresolved. CDR1 SQVTM and CDR2 ANQGSEA come from the germline V gene. This CDR3 is 13 amino acids long. V was shortened by 5 bases and J by 1 base, with 8 bases between the two germline ends.

The chain joins TRBV5-5 to TRBJ2-1, with D perhaps TRBD1 (6 bases). Germline V CDR1 and CDR2: SGHKS, YYEKEE (reference sequence). This CDR3 has 16 residues. Trimming removed 3 bases at V and 5 bases at J, with 18 bases between. The CDR3 coding sequence is TGTGCCAGCAGCTCCGAACAGGGCCTATGGGACAATGAGCAGTTCTTC. Protein: CASSSEQGLWDNEQFF.

The CDR3 DNA is TGTGCCAGTAGTAATCGGGGGACAGGGGGCCAGGGCACTGAAGCTTTCTTT. It translates to CASSNRGTGGQGTEAFF. The chain is built from TRBV19 and TRBJ1-1, with 12 bases identical to TRBD1. With 4 bases clipped from V and 4 bases from J, the junction kept 10 bases outside the gene matches. Germline assignment: CDR1 LNHDA and CDR2 SQIVND (reference sequence). CDR3 length equals 17 residues.

The chain recombines TRBV7-9 with TRBJ1-2, with D possibly being TRBD1 (6 bases). Trimming left V 7 bases short and J 5 bases short, with 14 bases between. The CDR3 consists of 13 residues. Per the germline V gene, CDR1 is SEHNR and CDR2 is FQNEAQ (reference sequence). CDR3: CASIGGGSYGYTF. The CDR3 DNA follows: TGTGCCAGCATCGGGGGCGGATCATATGGCTACACCTTC.

This clone was detected once. The chain has TRBV5-1 and TRBJ1-2; no clear D gene. Germline V gene data show CDR1 as SGHRS and CDR2 as YFSETQ. CDR3 length: 16 residues. The V end lost 0 bases, the J end lost 5 bases, and 17 bases lay between the germline ends. The CDR3 loop reads CASSLEQQTARYGYTF. The CDR3 DNA reads TGCGCCAGCAGCTTGGAACAACAGACGGCAAGATATGGCTACACCTTC.

V and J are TRBV27 and TRBJ1-2; D remains ambiguous. This CDR3 contains 13 residues. V lost 5 bases and J lost 5, with 12 bases in between. CDR1 MNHEY and CDR2 SMNVEV come from the germline V gene (reference sequence). CDR3 sequence reads: CASSRADLYGYTF. The CDR3 DNA sequence: TGTGCCAGCAGTCGGGCTGACCTATATGGCTACACCTTC.

In regard to this clone: A read error may account for a junction end that differs from germline. The V call is TRBV4-1, the J call TRBJ2-5; TRBD2 is a possible D gene (5 bases). CDR1 and CDR2 from the germline V gene are MGHRA and YSYEKL. The CDR3 length is 13 residues. The CDR3 DNA is TGTGCCAGCAGCCAAGAGGGAGAAGAGACCCAGTACTTC. Encoded protein: CASSQEGEETQYF.

V and J are TRBV27 and TRBJ2-7, with 9 positions matching TRBD1. The J segment lost 3 bases and the V segment lost 5 bases, leaving 8 bases of the junction unmatched. This CDR3 region has 15 residues. Germline V CDR1 and CDR2: MNHEY, SMNVEV (reference sequence). CDR3: CASSGHGTGNYEQYF. The CDR3 bases are TGTGCCAGCAGTGGTCACGGGACAGGGAACTACGAGCAGTACTTC.

This clone appeared a single time. The genes are TRBV27 and TRBJ1-2; D not resolved. This CDR3 is 11 amino acids long. Looked up from germline, CDR1 is MNHEY and CDR2 is SMNVEV (reference sequence). V lost 9 bases and J lost 8, with 13 bases in between. The CDR3 sequence: CASLGNGGYTF. The CDR3 DNA reads as TGTGCCAGTCTGGGGAACGGGGGCTACACCTTC.

The table lists this clone with a count of one. The gene calls are TRBV7-8 and TRBJ2-1, with 9 bases fitting TRBD2. Unmatched junction bases numbered 12, after V lost 0 bases and J lost 15 bases. The CDR3 is 15 amino acids. The V gene's germline CDR1 is SGHVS and CDR2 FQNEAQ. The CDR3 sequence: CASSLASGGSLEWFF. In nucleotides, the CDR3 is TGTGCCAGCAGCTTAGCTAGCGGGGGTTCCTTGGAGTGGTTCTTC. Using reference TRBV7-8 and TRBJ2-1 for the parts outside the CDR3, the full variable domain is GAGVSQSPRYKVAKRGQDVALRCDPISGHVSLFWYQQALGQGPEFLTYFQNEAQLDKSGLPSDRFFAERPEGSVSTLKIQRTQQEDSAVYLCASSLASGGSLEWFFGPGTRLTVL.

The chain links TRBV4-1 to TRBJ1-3, with a possible D match to TRBD1 (5 bases). V was trimmed by 0 bases and J by 2 bases, leaving 5 bases between them. The V gene's germline CDR1 is MGHRA and CDR2 YSYEKL. The CDR3 is 14 amino acids. Here the CDR3 DNA reads TGCGCCAGCAGCCAAGACAGGGCTGGAAACACCATATATTTT. Amino acid sequence: CASSQDRAGNTIYF.

This clone was observed a handful of times. CDR3 loop: CASSEWGGDLGSPLHF. In nucleotides, the CDR3 is TGCGCCAGCAGTGAGTGGGGGGGCGATCTCGGTTCACCCCTCCACTTT. This rearrangement joins TRBV10-2 to TRBJ1-6; D is possibly TRBD1 (6 bases). The CDR3 spans 16 residues. Germline loops: CDR1 WSHSY, CDR2 SAAADI. V was cut by 1 base and J by 9 bases, with 16 bases left in between.

This clone was seen a handful of times. This chain links TRBV29-1 with TRBJ1-1, with D possibly being TRBD1 (5 bases). CDR1 and CDR2 (germline): SQVTM, ANQGSEA. V was clipped by 3 bases and J by 2 bases, with 10 bases between them. This CDR3 has 13 residues. The CDR3 spells CSVERDQNTEAFF. CDR3 DNA: TGCAGCGTTGAGCGGGACCAAAACACTGAAGCTTTCTTT.

This chain links TRBV2 with TRBJ1-1, with D unclear. The CDR3 has 13 residues. Germline-derived CDR1 and CDR2 are SNHLY and FYNNEI. V was cut by 4 bases and J by 5 bases, with 11 bases left in between. DNA for the CDR3: TGTGCCAGCAGTGGGGATCGGCGGACTGAAGCTTTCTTT. Translation: CASSGDRRTEAFF.

By sample share, this clone is medium-sized. The V gene is TRBV7-9, the J gene TRBJ2-7, with TRBD1 matching 11 bases. CDR3 length equals 15 residues. After removal of 3 bases from V and 4 bases from J, the junction contained 5 bases not matched to a gene. The germline gives CDR1 SEHNR, CDR2 FQNEAQ (reference sequence). DNA of the CDR3: TGTGCCAGCAGCTTGGACAGGGGGCCAGGTTACGAGCAGTACTTC. Translation: CASSLDRGPGYEQYF.

This clone was detected once. The chain couples TRBV7-9 to TRBJ1-1, with D unresolved. Germline CDR1 reads SEHNR; CDR2 reads FQNEAQ (reference sequence). This CDR3 is 13 amino acids long. The V end lost 1 base, the J end lost 3 bases, and 6 bases lay between the germline ends. This CDR3 reads CASSLGVDTEAFF. In DNA, the CDR3 is TGTGCCAGCAGCTTAGGGGTAGACACTGAAGCTTTCTTT.

The V gene is TRBV7-9, the J gene TRBJ2-6; no definite D call. The CDR3 sequence is 19 residues long. The germline V gene encodes CDR1 SEHNR and CDR2 FQNEAQ (reference sequence). V shed 1 base and J shed 0 bases, with 16 bases lying between them. In DNA, the CDR3 is TGTGCCAGCAGCTTAGGGCGTAGGACGGTGATCTCTGGGGCCAACGTCCTGACTTTC. This gives the protein CASSLGRRTVISGANVLTF. Using reference TRBV7-9 and TRBJ2-6 for the parts outside the CDR3, the full variable domain is DTGVSQNPRHKITKRGQNVTFRCDPISEHNRLYWYRQTLGQGPEFLTYFQNEAQLEKSRLLSDRFSAERPKGSFSTLEIQRTEQGDSAMYLCASSLGRRTVISGANVLTFGAGSRLTVL.

The chain carries TRBV27 and TRBJ1-2; D perhaps matches TRBD1 (5 bases). This CDR3 has 14 amino acids. Trimming removed 6 bases from V and 5 bases from J, with 16 bases in between. Per the germline V gene, CDR1 is MNHEY and CDR2 is SMNVEV (reference sequence). CDR3 DNA sequence: TGTGCCAGCAGGCTAACCGGGACTGGATATGGCTACACCTTC. It codes for CASRLTGTGYGYTF.

The J gene is TRBJ1-3, the V gene TRBV7-9; no clear D. The CDR3 spans 13 residues. V was cut by 5 bases and J by 3 bases, with 8 bases left in between. CDR1 is SEHNR and CDR2 is FQNEAQ in the germline V gene (reference sequence). The CDR3 protein is CASSPRRGNTIYF. DNA for the CDR3: TGTGCCAGCAGCCCCCGCCGTGGAAACACCATATATTTT.

The rearrangement uses TRBV11-2 and TRBJ2-7; no reliable D call. Germline loops: CDR1 SGHAT, CDR2 FQNNGV. The ends were cut back, 5 bases at V and 3 bases at J, with 20 bases in the middle. CDR3 size: 16 residues. CDR3 residues: CASSLVTRAEIYEQYF. The CDR3 DNA sequence: TGTGCCAGCAGCCTCGTCACCCGAGCCGAAATCTACGAGCAGTACTTC.

V is TRBV20-1 and J is TRBJ1-1, with no clear D. CDR1 is DFQATT, CDR2 SNEGSKA, per germline (reference sequence). This CDR3 has 11 amino acids. The ends were cut back, 0 bases at V and 12 bases at J, with 11 bases in the middle. Written as DNA, the CDR3 is TGCAGTGCTAGAGATCCTGGGAAGTCTTTCTTT. Translation: CSARDPGKSFF.

The V call is TRBV5-4, the J call TRBJ2-7, with D possibly TRBD1 on 6 matching bases. The length of the CDR3 is 16 residues. V shed 4 bases and J shed 0 bases, with 17 bases lying between them. Per germline, CDR1 SGHNT and CDR2 YYREEE (reference sequence). The CDR3 nucleotides read TGTGCCAGCAGCGTGGGGGCCGGGGACCCCTCCTACGAGCAGTACTTC. Translation: CASSVGAGDPSYEQYF.

Only one count was recorded for this clone. The CDR3 DNA reads TGTGCCAGCAGTTATGTGGCAGGGGTCAATCAGCCCCAGCATTTT. This translates into CASSYVAGVNQPQHF. The chain joins TRBV6-5 to TRBJ1-5; TRBD1 might be the D (6 bases). The germline gives CDR1 MNHEY, CDR2 SVGAGI. The CDR3 is made up of 15 amino acids. V was shortened by 3 bases and J by 3 bases, with 12 bases between the two germline ends.

The chain recombines TRBV7-9 with TRBJ2-1; D remains ambiguous. The germline V and J ends were trimmed by 4 bases and 3 bases, with 13 bases remaining between them. CDR3 length: 15 amino acids. CDR1 is SEHNR and CDR2 is FQNEAQ in the germline V gene (reference sequence). Written as DNA, the CDR3 is TGTGCCAGCAGCTCAGGACGCAGAGACTACAATGAGCAGTTCTTC. This gives the protein CASSSGRRDYNEQFF.

This clone was detected ten times or more. The gene calls are TRBV19 and TRBJ1-2; 8 nucleotides agree with TRBD1. Germline CDR1 LNHDA, CDR2 SQIVND (reference sequence). Unmatched junction bases numbered 6, after V lost 5 bases and J lost 4 bases. The CDR3 has 14 amino acids. The CDR3 region has the DNA TGTGCCAGTAGTCCCGGACAGGGTGGCTATGGCTACACCTTC. Its translation: CASSPGQGGYGYTF.

The V and J genes are TRBV2 and TRBJ2-7, with D unresolved. Trimming pared 7 bases from V and 4 bases from J, leaving 8 bases between. This CDR3 is 11 amino acids long. Germline V CDR1 and CDR2: SNHLY, FYNNEI. The CDR3 DNA follows: TGTGCCAGCACGGTGGCGTACGAGCAGTACTTC. The encoded protein is CASTVAYEQYF.

The chain has TRBV7-9 and TRBJ2-1; 9 nucleotides match TRBD2. This CDR3 region has 18 residues. J lost 0 bases, V lost 1 base, and 7 bases had no gene match. Germline V gene lookup returns CDR1 SEHNR and CDR2 FQNEAQ (reference sequence). CDR3: CASSLGIAGVNSYNEQFF. CDR3 DNA sequence: TGTGCCAGCAGCTTAGGAATAGCGGGGGTCAACTCCTACAATGAGCAGTTCTTC.

In this sample, this clone turned up a few times. This chain joins TRBV5-6 and TRBJ2-7, with D perhaps matching TRBD1 (6 bases). Germline CDR1 and CDR2: SGHDT and YYEEEE. The CDR3 consists of 16 residues. V was cut by 0 bases and J by 4 bases, with 17 bases left in between. The CDR3 reads CASSLANRTAFYEQYF. DNA of the CDR3: TGTGCCAGCAGCTTGGCCAATAGGACAGCTTTTTACGAGCAGTACTTC.